The 23 T cell receptor beta chains below were found in one sample sequenced in a study of CD8 T cells in Susac syndrome. When the RNA was reverse transcribed, random hexamers were used with an input of roughly 0.5 to 1 ug. TCRdb processed the immunoSEQ multiplex PCR reads anew with MiXCR; each CDR3 protein has one entry. The data hold about 290,000 distinct CDR3 sequences, with approximately 89% observed a single time. Sequencing was done on a sample of CD8+ T cells from PBMCs. The receptors stem from a human donor with multiple sclerosis.

V usage is TRBV15 and J usage is TRBJ2-5; 9 nucleotides agree with TRBD2. The CDR3 length is 16 residues. V gave up 10 bases and J gave up 1 base; unmatched junction bases: 13. Germline loops: CDR1 LNHNV, CDR2 YYDKDF (reference sequence). In DNA form, the CDR3 reads TGTGCCATCGCTTCCGATAGCGGGGGAATCCAAGAGACCCAGTACTTC. This sequence encodes CAIASDSGGIQETQYF.

The chain joins TRBV4-1 to TRBJ2-4, with D perhaps being TRBD1 or TRBD2 (6 bases each). Germline CDR1 MGHRA, CDR2 YSYEKL. The CDR3 length is 16 residues. Trimming shortened V by 5 bases and J by 4 bases, and 18 bases separated the two germline ends. Here the CDR3 DNA reads TGCGCCAGCAGCATAGAGGGGGGAGCCAGGAAAAACATTCAGTACTTC. Protein sequence: CASSIEGGARKNIQYF.

This clonotype has more than one count but fewer than ten. The chain employs TRBV23-1 and TRBJ2-5; tentative D call: TRBD2 (6 bases). TRBV23-1 is annotated as an ORF whose role is uncertain. CDR3 length equals 17 residues. The V and J ends lost 1 base and 2 bases respectively, with 17 bases between them. CDR3 residues: CASSQFWRGDTQETQYF. CDR3 coding DNA: TGCGCCAGCAGTCAATTTTGGAGGGGAGATACGCAAGAGACCCAGTACTTC.

The rearrangement links TRBV7-8 to TRBJ2-2, with TRBD2 identical over 8 bases. The junction had 4 bases not matched to a gene; V was cut back by 1 base and J by 0 bases. In germline, CDR1 is SGHVS, CDR2 FQNEAQ. The CDR3 has 17 amino acids. The CDR3: CASSLVVAGPNTGELFF. The CDR3 DNA reads TGTGCCAGCAGCTTAGTCGTAGCGGGACCGAACACCGGGGAGCTGTTTTTT.

This chain links TRBV28 with TRBJ2-1; TRBD1 might be the D (6 bases). V lost 3 bases and J 4 bases, leaving 28 bases between the germline ends. This CDR3 is built from 20 residues. Germline V gene sequence: CDR1 MDHEN, CDR2 SYDVKM. This CDR3 is CASSLQGQTGLMRNYNEQFF. CDR3 DNA: TGTGCCAGCAGTTTGCAAGGACAAACAGGGTTAATGAGGAATTACAATGAGCAGTTCTTC.

The rearrangement links TRBV3-1 to TRBJ2-1, with TRBD2 matching 10 bases. The V gene's germline CDR1 is LGHDT and CDR2 YNNKEL (reference sequence). There are 15 residues in the CDR3. The junction had 8 bases not matched to a gene; V was cut back by 7 bases and J by 5 bases. The CDR3 DNA reads as TGTGCCAGCAAATTAGCGGGGGGACTTCACAATGAGCAGTTCTTC. This encodes CASKLAGGLHNEQFF.

This rearrangement joins TRBV7-3 to TRBJ1-1, with D perhaps matching TRBD1 (5 bases). Germline lookup yields CDR1 SGHTA and CDR2 FQGTGA. The CDR3 contains 12 residues. CDR3 in amino acids: CPQGALNTEAFF. The CDR3 region has the DNA TGTCCCCAAGGGGCTCTGAACACTGAAGCTTTCTTT. The full variable domain, in which reference TRBV7-3 and TRBJ1-1 provide the parts outside the CDR3, is GAGVSQTPSNKVTEKGKYVELRCDPISGHTALYWYRQSLGQGPEFLIYFQGTGAADDSGLPNDRFFAVRPEGSVSTLKIQRTERGDSAVYLCPQGALNTEAFFGQGTRLTVV.

The chain combines TRBV27 with TRBJ1-5; D gene unclear. CDR1 MNHEY and CDR2 SMNVEV come from the germline V gene (reference sequence). Trimming removed 4 bases from V and 3 bases from J, with 16 bases in between. There are 16 residues in the CDR3. The CDR3 DNA reads as TGTGCCAGCAGTTCTGATGGGGAGGCGGCCAATCAGCCCCAGCATTTT. Protein product: CASSSDGEAANQPQHF.

As DNA, the CDR3 is TGCGCCAGCAAGGGGACTAGCGGCACAGATACGCAGTATTTT. Residues: CASKGTSGTDTQYF. The chain couples TRBV5-1 to TRBJ2-3; 10 nucleotides agree with TRBD2. Trimming cost V 6 bases and J 1 base; bases outside gene matches: 2. The germline gives CDR1 SGHRS, CDR2 YFSETQ. This CDR3 is 14 amino acids long. Full variable domain (outside the CDR3, taken from reference TRBV5-1 and TRBJ2-3): KAGVTQTPRYLIKTRGQQVTLSCSPISGHRSVSWYQQTPGQGLQFLFEYFSETQRNKGNFPGRFSGRQFSNSRSEMNVSTLELGDSALYLCASKGTSGTDTQYFGPGTRLTVL.

This rearrangement joins TRBV11-2 to TRBJ1-4; D call uncertain. This CDR3 spans 15 amino acids. Germline loops: CDR1 SGHAT, CDR2 FQNNGV. The V gene lost 5 bases and the J gene lost 3 bases, with 13 bases spanning the gap. CDR3 sequence: CASSLEGWANEKLFF. The CDR3, as DNA: TGTGCCAGCAGCCTGGAAGGTTGGGCTAATGAAAAACTGTTTTTT.

The chain couples TRBV4-2 to TRBJ1-6, with TRBD1 matching over 7 bases. V shed 6 bases and J 6 bases; nucleotides not matched to a gene: 11. The V gene's germline CDR1 is LGHNA and CDR2 YNFKEQ. CDR3 length: 16 amino acids. The CDR3 DNA is TGTGCCAGCAGGTCCGAAGGGGGGACAGTTAATTCACCCCTCCACTTT. Residues: CASRSEGGTVNSPLHF.

This clonotype was seen a few times. The chain carries TRBV6-2 or TRBV6-3 and TRBJ1-1, with no clear D. The length of the CDR3 is 13 residues. V lost 5 bases to trimming and J lost 1 base, with 8 bases between them. CDR1 is MNHEY and CDR2 is SVGEGT in the germline V gene. For the CDR3, the DNA is TGTGCCAGCAGTGCAGGATCGAACACTGAAGCTTTCTTT. Amino acids: CASSAGSNTEAFF.

The chain is built from TRBV27 and TRBJ2-2, with 7 bases identical to TRBD2. The CDR3 totals 17 residues. The germline V gene has CDR1 MNHEY and CDR2 SMNVEV (reference sequence). V shed 0 bases and J 7 bases; nucleotides not matched to a gene: 11. CDR3 residues: CASSLSGASGWGGELFF. DNA of the CDR3: TGTGCCAGCAGTTTATCGGGCGCTAGCGGTTGGGGCGGGGAGCTGTTTTTT.

The rearrangement joins TRBV27 to TRBJ1-2; 9 bases align to TRBD1. CDR3 size: 17 residues. V gave up 0 bases and J gave up 4 bases; unmatched junction bases: 9. The germline V gene encodes CDR1 MNHEY and CDR2 SMNVEV (reference sequence). The CDR3 DNA sequence: TGTGCCAGCAGTTTATCGATAAGGACAGGGGCCGTCTATGGCTACACCTTC. Protein sequence: CASSLSIRTGAVYGYTF.

This clonotype was seen just once. This chain connects TRBV9 to TRBJ2-1; 8 bases match TRBD2. This CDR3 region has 16 residues. The ends lost 0 bases at V and 4 bases at J; junction bases unmatched: 6. Germline V gene data show CDR1 as SGDLS and CDR2 as YYNGEE. The CDR3 nucleotides read TGTGCCAGCAGCGTAGAGGGAGCGGGAGAGTACAATGAGCAGTTCTTC. Residues: CASSVEGAGEYNEQFF.

This chain connects TRBV20-1 to TRBJ2-5; perhaps D is TRBD1 or TRBD2 (6 bases each). Germline assignment: CDR1 DFQATT and CDR2 SNEGSKA (reference sequence). The germline V and J ends were trimmed by 0 bases and 2 bases, with 16 bases remaining between them. This CDR3 comprises 16 residues. The CDR3 DNA is TGCAGTGCTAGAGATACGAGCTTAGGGGGGCAAGAGACCCAGTACTTC. Amino acids: CSARDTSLGGQETQYF.

V and J are TRBV20-1 and TRBJ1-5; D remains ambiguous. Trimming took off 6 bases at V and 8 bases at J, with 11 bases between the two ends. CDR1 DFQATT and CDR2 SNEGSKA come from the germline V gene (reference sequence). The CDR3 covers 11 residues. CDR3 in amino acids: CSALGSEPQHF. In nucleotides, the CDR3 is TGCAGTGCATTGGGGTCGGAGCCCCAGCATTTT.

The chain links TRBV6-2 or TRBV6-3 to TRBJ2-4; possible D gene TRBD1, 6 bases. Deletions cut 5 bases from V and 3 bases from J, with 17 bases between. This CDR3 is built from 16 residues. Germline CDR1 MNHEY, CDR2 SVGEGT. CDR3 sequence reads: CASSPGTTRGKNIQYF. CDR3 DNA sequence: TGTGCCAGCAGTCCGGGGACAACTAGGGGCAAAAACATTCAGTACTTC.

V usage is TRBV20-1 and J usage is TRBJ2-1; the match to TRBD2 covers 8 bases. This CDR3 contains 15 residues. After removal of 6 bases from V and 6 bases from J, the junction contained 13 bases not matched to a gene. Per germline, CDR1 DFQATT and CDR2 SNEGSKA (reference sequence). Here the CDR3 reads CSATDAGGSLNEQFF. The CDR3 nucleotides read TGCAGTGCAACTGATGCGGGAGGATCCCTCAATGAGCAGTTCTTC.

Only one count was recorded for this clonotype. The chain links TRBV20-1 to TRBJ2-3; 16 bases line up with TRBD2. The V gene end was trimmed by 0 bases and the J gene end by 3 bases; junction bases not matched to a gene: 18. The CDR3 loop spans 22 amino acids. Per the germline V gene, CDR1 is DFQATT and CDR2 is SNEGSKA (reference sequence). Here the CDR3 reads CSARDPFPGLAGGLSSTDTQYF. Here the CDR3 DNA reads TGCAGTGCTAGAGATCCCTTCCCGGGACTAGCGGGGGGGCTATCGAGTACAGATACGCAGTATTTT.

This chain uses TRBV7-6 with TRBJ2-7; 7 bases align to TRBD2. CDR3 length: 14 amino acids. Germline V gene data show CDR1 as SGHVS and CDR2 as FNYEAQ. V trimming: 5 bases; J trimming: 0 bases; junction bases outside the gene matches: 4. The DNA for the CDR3 is TGTGCCAGCAGCGGTGCGGGGGACTCCTACGAGCAGTACTTC. This codes for CASSGAGDSYEQYF. The variable domain in full, completed from reference TRBV7-6 and TRBJ2-7, reads GAGVSQSPRYKVTKRGQDVALRCDPISGHVSLYWYRQALGQGPEFLTYFNYEAQQDKSGLPNDRFSAERPEGSISTLTIQRTEQRDSAMYRCASSGAGDSYEQYFGPGTRLTVT.

J is TRBJ2-7 and V is TRBV11-2; D possibly corresponds to TRBD1 (5 bases). Trimming took off 10 bases at V and 5 bases at J, with 12 bases between the two ends. Germline V gives CDR1 SGHAT, CDR2 FQNNGV. The CDR3 consists of 11 residues. The CDR3 spells CATTGGNEQYF. CDR3 in DNA: TGTGCCACCACAGGTGGGAACGAGCAGTACTTC.

Only a few counts were recorded for this clonotype. The rearrangement links TRBV5-4 to TRBJ2-3; no firm D call. The germline gives CDR1 SGHNT, CDR2 YYREEE (reference sequence). Trimming took 0 bases from V and 0 from J, leaving 11 bases between them. The CDR3 runs 16 residues. CDR3 bases: TGTGCCAGCAGCTTGGCCCCGGGCACTAGCACAGATACGCAGTATTTT. It translates to CASSLAPGTSTDTQYF.